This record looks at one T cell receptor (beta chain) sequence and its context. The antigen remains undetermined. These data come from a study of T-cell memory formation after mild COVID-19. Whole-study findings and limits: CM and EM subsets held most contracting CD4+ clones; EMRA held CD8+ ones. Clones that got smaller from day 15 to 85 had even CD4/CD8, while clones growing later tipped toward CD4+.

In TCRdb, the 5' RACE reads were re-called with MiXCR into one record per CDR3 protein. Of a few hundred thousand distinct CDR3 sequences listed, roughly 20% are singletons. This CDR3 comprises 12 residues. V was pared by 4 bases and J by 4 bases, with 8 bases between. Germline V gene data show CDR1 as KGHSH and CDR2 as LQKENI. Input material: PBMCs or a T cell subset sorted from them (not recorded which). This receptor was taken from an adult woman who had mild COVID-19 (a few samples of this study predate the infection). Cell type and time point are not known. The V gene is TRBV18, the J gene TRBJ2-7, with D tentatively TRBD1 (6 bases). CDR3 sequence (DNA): TGTGCCAGCTCACGGACAGAGTACGAGCAGTACTTC. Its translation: CASSRTEYEQYF. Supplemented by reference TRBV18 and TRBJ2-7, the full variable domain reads NAGVMQNPRHLVRRRGQEARLRCSPMKGHSHVYWYRQLPEEGLKFMVYLQKENIIDESGMPKERFSAEFPKEGPSILRIQQVVRGDSAAYFCASSRTEYEQYFGPGTRLTVT.